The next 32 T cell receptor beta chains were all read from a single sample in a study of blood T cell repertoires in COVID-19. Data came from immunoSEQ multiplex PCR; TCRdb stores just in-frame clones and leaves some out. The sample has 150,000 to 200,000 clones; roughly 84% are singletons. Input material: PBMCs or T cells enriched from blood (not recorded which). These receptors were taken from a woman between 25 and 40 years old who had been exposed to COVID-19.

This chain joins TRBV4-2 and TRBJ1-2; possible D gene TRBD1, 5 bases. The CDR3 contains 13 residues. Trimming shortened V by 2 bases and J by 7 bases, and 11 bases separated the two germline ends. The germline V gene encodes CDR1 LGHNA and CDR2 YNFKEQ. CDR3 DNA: TGTGCCAGCAGCCAACCTCGGGGGGTTGGCTACACCTTC. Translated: CASSQPRGVGYTF.

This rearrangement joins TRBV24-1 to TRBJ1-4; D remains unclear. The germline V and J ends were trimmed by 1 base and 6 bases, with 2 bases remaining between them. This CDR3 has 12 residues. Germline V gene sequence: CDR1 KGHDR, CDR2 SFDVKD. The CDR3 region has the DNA TGTGCCACCAGTGATTTCGATGAAAAACTGTTTTTT. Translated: CATSDFDEKLFF.

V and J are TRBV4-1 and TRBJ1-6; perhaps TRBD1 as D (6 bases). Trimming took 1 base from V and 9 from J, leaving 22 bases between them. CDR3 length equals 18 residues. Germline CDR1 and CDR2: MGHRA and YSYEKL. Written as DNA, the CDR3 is TGCGCCAGCAGCCAAGCTGAGCACGGGGGGCCCGGGAGTTCACCCCTCCACTTT. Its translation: CASSQAEHGGPGSSPLHF.

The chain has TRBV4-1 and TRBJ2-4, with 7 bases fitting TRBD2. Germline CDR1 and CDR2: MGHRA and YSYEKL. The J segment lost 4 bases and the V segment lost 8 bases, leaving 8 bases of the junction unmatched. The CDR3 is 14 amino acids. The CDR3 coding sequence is TGCGCCAGCGGGGATTTCGGGGGGAAAAACATTCAGTACTTC. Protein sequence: CASGDFGGKNIQYF.

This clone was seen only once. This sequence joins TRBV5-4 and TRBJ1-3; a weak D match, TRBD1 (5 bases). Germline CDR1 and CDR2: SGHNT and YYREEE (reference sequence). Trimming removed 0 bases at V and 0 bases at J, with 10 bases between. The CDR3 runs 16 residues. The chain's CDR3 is CASSLDRTSSGNTIYF. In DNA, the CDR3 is TGTGCCAGCAGCTTGGACAGGACAAGCTCTGGAAACACCATATATTTT.

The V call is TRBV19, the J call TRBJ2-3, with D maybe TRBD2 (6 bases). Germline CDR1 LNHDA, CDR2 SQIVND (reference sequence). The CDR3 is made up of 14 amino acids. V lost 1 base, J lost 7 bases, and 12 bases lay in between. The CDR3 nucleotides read TGTGCCAGTAGTATAGCTAGCGTTGGGAATACGCAGTATTTT. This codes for CASSIASVGNTQYF.

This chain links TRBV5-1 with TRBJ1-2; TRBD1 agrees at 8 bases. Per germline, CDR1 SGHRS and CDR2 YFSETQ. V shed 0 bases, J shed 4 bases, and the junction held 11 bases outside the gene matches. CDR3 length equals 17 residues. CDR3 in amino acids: CASSLGHRGAAGYGYTF. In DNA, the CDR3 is TGCGCCAGCAGCTTGGGCCACAGGGGGGCCGCTGGCTATGGCTACACCTTC.

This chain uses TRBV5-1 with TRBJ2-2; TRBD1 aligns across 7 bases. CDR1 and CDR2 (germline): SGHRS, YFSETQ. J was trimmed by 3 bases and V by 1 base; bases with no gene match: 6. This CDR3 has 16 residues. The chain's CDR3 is CASSLTDRAYTGELFF. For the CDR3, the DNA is TGCGCCAGCAGCTTGACCGACAGGGCTTACACCGGGGAGCTGTTTTTT.

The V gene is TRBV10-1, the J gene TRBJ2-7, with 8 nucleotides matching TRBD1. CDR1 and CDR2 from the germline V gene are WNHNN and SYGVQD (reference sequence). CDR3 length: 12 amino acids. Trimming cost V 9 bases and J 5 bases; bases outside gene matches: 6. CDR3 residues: CASGPGGHEQYF. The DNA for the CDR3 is TGCGCCAGTGGTCCAGGGGGCCACGAGCAGTACTTC.

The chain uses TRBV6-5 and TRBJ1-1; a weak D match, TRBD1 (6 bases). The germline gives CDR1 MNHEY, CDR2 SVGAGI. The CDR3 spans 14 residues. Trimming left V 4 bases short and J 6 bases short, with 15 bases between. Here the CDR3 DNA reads TGTGCCAGCAGTTCCCGGGACACGTCTTCTGAAGCTTTCTTT. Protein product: CASSSRDTSSEAFF.

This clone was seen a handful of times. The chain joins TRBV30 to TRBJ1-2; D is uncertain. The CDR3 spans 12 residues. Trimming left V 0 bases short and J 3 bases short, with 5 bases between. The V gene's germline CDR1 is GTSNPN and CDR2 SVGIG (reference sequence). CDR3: CAWSVADYGYTF. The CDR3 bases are TGTGCCTGGAGTGTCGCGGACTATGGCTACACCTTC.

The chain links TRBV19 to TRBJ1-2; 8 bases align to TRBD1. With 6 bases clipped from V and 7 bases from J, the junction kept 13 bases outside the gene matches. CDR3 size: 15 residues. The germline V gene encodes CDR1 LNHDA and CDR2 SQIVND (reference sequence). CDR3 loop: CASSAWGGQGRGYTF. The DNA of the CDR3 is TGTGCCAGTAGCGCCTGGGGAGGACAGGGTCGTGGCTACACCTTC.

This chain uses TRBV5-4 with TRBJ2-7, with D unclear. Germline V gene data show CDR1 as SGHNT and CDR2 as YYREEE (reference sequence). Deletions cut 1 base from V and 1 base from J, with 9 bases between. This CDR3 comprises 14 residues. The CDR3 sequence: CASSLYLASYEQYF. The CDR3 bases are TGTGCCAGCAGCTTGTATTTAGCTTCCTACGAGCAGTACTTC. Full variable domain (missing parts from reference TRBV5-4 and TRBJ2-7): ETGVTQSPTHLIKTRGQQVTLRCSSQSGHNTVSWYQQALGQGPQFIFQYYREEENGRGNFPPRFSGLQFPNYSSELNVNALELDDSALYLCASSLYLASYEQYFGPGTRLTVT.

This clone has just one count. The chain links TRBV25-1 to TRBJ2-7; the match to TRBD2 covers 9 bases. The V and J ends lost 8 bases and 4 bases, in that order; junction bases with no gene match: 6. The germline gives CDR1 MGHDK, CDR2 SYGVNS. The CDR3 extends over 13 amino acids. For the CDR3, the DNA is TGTGCCAGCGACGCTAGCGGGGTTTACGAGCAGTACTTC. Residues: CASDASGVYEQYF.

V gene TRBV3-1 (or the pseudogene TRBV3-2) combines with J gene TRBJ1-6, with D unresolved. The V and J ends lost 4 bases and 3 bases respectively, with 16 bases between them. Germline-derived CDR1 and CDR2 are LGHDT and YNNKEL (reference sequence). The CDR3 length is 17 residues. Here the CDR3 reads CASSPSYSSFYNSPLHF. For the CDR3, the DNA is TGTGCCAGCAGCCCTTCTTACAGTAGTTTCTATAATTCACCCCTCCACTTT.

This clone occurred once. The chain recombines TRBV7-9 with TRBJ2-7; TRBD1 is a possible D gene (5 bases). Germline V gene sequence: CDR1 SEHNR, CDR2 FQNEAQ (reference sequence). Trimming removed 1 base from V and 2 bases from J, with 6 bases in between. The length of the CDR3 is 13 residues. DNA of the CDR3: TGTGCCAGCAGCTTAGTAGGGGCCTACGAGCAGTACTTC. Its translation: CASSLVGAYEQYF.

CDR3 residues: CASSPSWGGRDEQFF. CDR3 nucleotides: TGTGCCAGCAGCCCCTCTTGGGGGGGAAGGGATGAGCAGTTCTTC. The rearrangement uses TRBV7-3 and TRBJ2-1, with 7 bases aligning to TRBD2. The germline V gene encodes CDR1 SGHTA and CDR2 FQGTGA. The trim removed 5 bases at V and 8 bases at J, leaving 12 bases unmatched. The CDR3 spans 15 residues.

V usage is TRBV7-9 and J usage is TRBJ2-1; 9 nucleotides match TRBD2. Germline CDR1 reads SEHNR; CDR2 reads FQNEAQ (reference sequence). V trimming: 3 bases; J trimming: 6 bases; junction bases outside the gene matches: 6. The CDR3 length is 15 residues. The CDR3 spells CASSFPRGGANEQFF. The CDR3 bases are TGTGCCAGCAGCTTCCCCCGCGGGGGGGCCAATGAGCAGTTCTTC.

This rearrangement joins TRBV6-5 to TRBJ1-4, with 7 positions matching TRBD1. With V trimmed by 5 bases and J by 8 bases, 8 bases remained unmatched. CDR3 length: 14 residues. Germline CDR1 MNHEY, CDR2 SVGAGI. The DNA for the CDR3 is TGTGCCAGCAGTCGGGACAGCTATTCAGAAAAACTGTTTTTT. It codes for CASSRDSYSEKLFF.

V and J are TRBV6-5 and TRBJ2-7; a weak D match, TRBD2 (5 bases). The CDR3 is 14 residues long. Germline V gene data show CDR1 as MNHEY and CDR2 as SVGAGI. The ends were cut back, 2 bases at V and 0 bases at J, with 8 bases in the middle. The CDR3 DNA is TGTGCCAGCAGTTACGACTACAACTCCTACGAGCAGTACTTC. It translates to CASSYDYNSYEQYF.

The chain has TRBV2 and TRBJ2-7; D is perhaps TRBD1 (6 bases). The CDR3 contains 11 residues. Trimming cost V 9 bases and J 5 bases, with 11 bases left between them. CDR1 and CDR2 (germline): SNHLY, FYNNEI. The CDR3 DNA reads TGTGCCAGGAGACAGGTCCACGAGCAGTACTTC. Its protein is CARRQVHEQYF.

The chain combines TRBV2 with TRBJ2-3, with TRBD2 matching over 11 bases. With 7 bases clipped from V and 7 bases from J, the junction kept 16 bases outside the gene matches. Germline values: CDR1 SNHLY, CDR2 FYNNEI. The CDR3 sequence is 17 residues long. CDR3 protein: CASNSGASGGIKNTQYF. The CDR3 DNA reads TGTGCCAGCAACTCCGGGGCTAGCGGGGGGATTAAGAATACGCAGTATTTT.

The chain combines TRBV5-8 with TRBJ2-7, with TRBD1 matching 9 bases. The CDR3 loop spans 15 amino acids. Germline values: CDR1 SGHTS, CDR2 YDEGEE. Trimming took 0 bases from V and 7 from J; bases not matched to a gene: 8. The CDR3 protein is CASSLGDRVKREQYF. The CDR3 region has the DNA TGTGCCAGCAGCTTGGGGGACAGGGTTAAACGGGAGCAGTACTTC.

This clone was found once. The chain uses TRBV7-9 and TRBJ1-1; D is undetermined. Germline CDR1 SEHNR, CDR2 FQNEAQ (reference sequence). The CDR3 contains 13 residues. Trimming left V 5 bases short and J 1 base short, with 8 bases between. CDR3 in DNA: TGTGCCAGCAGCCCGAGTCAGAACACTGAAGCTTTCTTT. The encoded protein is CASSPSQNTEAFF. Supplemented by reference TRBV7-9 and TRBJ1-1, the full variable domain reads DTGVSQNPRHKITKRGQNVTFRCDPISEHNRLYWYRQTLGQGPEFLTYFQNEAQLEKSRLLSDRFSAERPKGSFSTLEIQRTEQGDSAMYLCASSPSQNTEAFFGQGTRLTVV.

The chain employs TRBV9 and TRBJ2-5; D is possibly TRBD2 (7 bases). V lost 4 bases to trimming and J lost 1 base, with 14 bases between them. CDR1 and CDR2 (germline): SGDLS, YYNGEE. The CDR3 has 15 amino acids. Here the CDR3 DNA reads TGTGCCAGCAGCAATGACGGGGGGCCCCAAGAGACCCAGTACTTC. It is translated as CASSNDGGPQETQYF.

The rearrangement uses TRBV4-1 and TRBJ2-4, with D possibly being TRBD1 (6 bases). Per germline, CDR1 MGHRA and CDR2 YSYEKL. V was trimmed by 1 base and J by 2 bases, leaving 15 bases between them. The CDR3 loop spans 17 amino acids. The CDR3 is CASSQGSQGISKNIQYF. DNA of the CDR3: TGCGCCAGCAGCCAAGGCTCGCAGGGGATTTCCAAAAACATTCAGTACTTC.

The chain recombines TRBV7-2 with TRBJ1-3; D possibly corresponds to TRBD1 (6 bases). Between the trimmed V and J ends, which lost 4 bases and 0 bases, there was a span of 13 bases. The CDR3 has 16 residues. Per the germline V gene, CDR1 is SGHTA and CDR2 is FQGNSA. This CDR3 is CASSSAGQNSGNTIYF. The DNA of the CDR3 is TGTGCCAGCAGCTCAGCCGGACAGAACTCTGGAAACACCATATATTTT.

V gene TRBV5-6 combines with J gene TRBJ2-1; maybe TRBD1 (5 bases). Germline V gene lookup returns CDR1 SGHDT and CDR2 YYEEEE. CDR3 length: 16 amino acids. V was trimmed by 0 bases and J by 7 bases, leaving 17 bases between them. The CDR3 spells CASSLASWQGRNEQFF. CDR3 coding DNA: TGTGCCAGCAGCTTGGCCTCTTGGCAGGGCCGAAATGAGCAGTTCTTC. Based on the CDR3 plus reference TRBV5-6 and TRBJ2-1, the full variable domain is DAGVTQSPTHLIKTRGQQVTLRCSPKSGHDTVSWYQQALGQGPQFIFQYYEEEERQRGNFPDRFSGHQFPNYSSELNVNALLLGDSALYLCASSLASWQGRNEQFFGPGTRLTVL.

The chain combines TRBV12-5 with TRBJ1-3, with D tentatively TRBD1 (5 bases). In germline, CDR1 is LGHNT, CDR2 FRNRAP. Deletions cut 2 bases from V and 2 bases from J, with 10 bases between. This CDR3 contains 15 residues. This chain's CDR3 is CASGLQGSAGNTIYF. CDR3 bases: TGTGCTAGTGGTTTGCAGGGTTCCGCTGGAAACACCATATATTTT.

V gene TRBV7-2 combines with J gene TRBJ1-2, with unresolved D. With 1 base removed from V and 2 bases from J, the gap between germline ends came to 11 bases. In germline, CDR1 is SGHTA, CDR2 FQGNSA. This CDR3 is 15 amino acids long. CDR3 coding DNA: TGTGCCAGCAGCTTAGGGTCGGCGGGAAACTATGGCTACACCTTC. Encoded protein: CASSLGSAGNYGYTF.

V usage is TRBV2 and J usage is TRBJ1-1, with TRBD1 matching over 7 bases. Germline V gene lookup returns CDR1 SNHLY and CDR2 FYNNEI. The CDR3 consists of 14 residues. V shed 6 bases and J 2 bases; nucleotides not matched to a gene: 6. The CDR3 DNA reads TGTGCCAGCAGCCCACAGGGGAGTAACACTGAAGCTTTCTTT. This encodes CASSPQGSNTEAFF.

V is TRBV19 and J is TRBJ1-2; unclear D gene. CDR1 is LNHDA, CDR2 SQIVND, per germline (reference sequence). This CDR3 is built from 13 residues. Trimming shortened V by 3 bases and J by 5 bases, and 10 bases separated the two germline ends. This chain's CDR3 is CASSIGILYGYTF. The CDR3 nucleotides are TGTGCCAGTAGTATCGGGATTCTTTATGGCTACACCTTC.